What follows are 8 T cell receptor beta chains derived from one specimen sequenced in a study of cytomegalovirus exposure and HLA in healthy donors. The primer mix had 60 Vbeta and 13 Jbeta primers. Assay: immunoSEQ multiplex PCR; the TCRdb copy retains only in-frame clones and omits some. The table records about 99,000 clones, 70% to 80% of them present only once. Sequencing used PBMCs. These receptors were obtained from a man aged 40-50 years in good health and CMV-seronegative.

This clone was counted a few times. The chain is built from TRBV4-1 and TRBJ2-1, with D possibly being TRBD2 (5 bases). The CDR3 contains 16 residues. Germline CDR1 MGHRA, CDR2 YSYEKL. Trimming pared 4 bases from V and 2 bases from J, leaving 15 bases between. CDR3 in amino acids: CASSPSEAETYNEQFF. The CDR3 bases are TGCGCCAGCAGCCCGTCAGAAGCGGAAACCTACAATGAGCAGTTCTTC.

The chain uses TRBV5-1 and TRBJ1-1; 8 bases map to TRBD1. After removal of 5 bases from V and 4 bases from J, the junction contained 4 bases not matched to a gene. The V gene's germline CDR1 is SGHRS and CDR2 YFSETQ. This CDR3 spans 13 amino acids. CDR3 amino acids: CASRVQGGTEAFF. DNA for the CDR3: TGCGCCAGCAGGGTACAGGGGGGCACTGAAGCTTTCTTT.

This rearrangement joins TRBV2 to TRBJ2-5; a possible D gene is TRBD1 (6 bases). CDR1 SNHLY and CDR2 FYNNEI come from the germline V gene. V lost 6 bases, J lost 5 bases, and 13 bases lay in between. This CDR3 has 13 amino acids. The chain's CDR3 is CASSYRDRETQYF. As DNA, the CDR3 is TGTGCCAGCAGCTACAGGGATAGGGAGACCCAGTACTTC.

The V call is TRBV7-3, the J call TRBJ2-5, with 8 bases lining up with TRBD2. This CDR3 has 15 residues. The V segment lost 0 bases and the J segment 5 bases; nucleotides outside the gene matches: 5. Germline V gene lookup returns CDR1 SGHTA and CDR2 FQGTGA. This CDR3 reads CASSLTSGGGETQYF. The CDR3 region has the DNA TGTGCCAGCAGCTTAACCAGCGGGGGCGGGGAGACCCAGTACTTC.

In nucleotides, the CDR3 is TGTGCCAGCAGCGCAAGACAGGGAACTAGCACAGATACGCAGTATTTT. The encoded protein is CASSARQGTSTDTQYF. The rearrangement links TRBV9 to TRBJ2-3; 7 bases are a match to TRBD1. The length of the CDR3 is 16 residues. V dropped 3 bases and J dropped 0; count of bases not matched to a gene: 7. Germline loops: CDR1 SGDLS, CDR2 YYNGEE.

The rearrangement uses TRBV28 and TRBJ1-1, with 7 bases aligning to TRBD1. The CDR3 is made up of 13 amino acids. CDR1 MDHEN and CDR2 SYDVKM come from the germline V gene. V was clipped by 6 bases and J by 5 bases; unmatched bases: 6. Here the CDR3 DNA reads TGTGCCAGCAGGTCTACAGGGGTAACTGAAGCTTTCTTT. Translation gives CASRSTGVTEAFF.

This clone appeared a single time. The rearrangement links TRBV9 to TRBJ2-7, with TRBD1 matching over 7 bases. The CDR3 sequence is 14 residues long. Germline V gene data show CDR1 as SGDLS and CDR2 as YYNGEE. Trimming removed 0 bases from V and 2 bases from J; junction bases left unmatched: 2. This CDR3 is CASSVGQGPYEQYF. The CDR3 DNA reads TGTGCCAGCAGCGTAGGACAGGGCCCCTACGAGCAGTACTTC. The variable domain in full, with the rest retrieved from reference TRBV9 and TRBJ2-7, is DSGVTQTPKHLITATGQRVTLRCSPRSGDLSVYWYQQSLDQGLQFLIQYYNGEERAKGNILERFSAQQFPDLHSELNLSSLELGDSALYFCASSVGQGPYEQYFGPGTRLTVT.

Note on this clone: The same CDR3 can be traced to other DNA sequences in this sample. The genes are TRBV7-2 and TRBJ1-6; tentative D call: TRBD1 (6 bases). The V gene lost 5 bases and the J gene lost 8 bases, with 16 bases spanning the gap. This CDR3 is built from 15 residues. Per the germline V gene, CDR1 is SGHTA and CDR2 is FQGNSA. The CDR3 is CASSPRGGRDSPLHF. CDR3 sequence (DNA): TGTGCCAGCAGCCCCCGGGGGGGGCGGGATTCACCCCTCCACTTT.